A single sample is the source of the 3 T cell receptor beta chains below, sequenced in a study of identical twins. MiXCR was run by TCRdb on the 5' RACE reads, yielding one entry per CDR3 protein. The sample has roughly 720,000 distinct CDR3 sequences, roughly 20% seen once. These data were likewise used in another study, on T cells expressing NK-cell markers.

The sample was PBMCs. All receptors come from a woman aged 18-30 years in good health.

The CDR3 loop is CASRVDSSWRETQYF. For the CDR3, the DNA is TGCGCCAGCAGGGTGGACTCCTCCTGGCGAGAGACCCAGTACTTC. The rearrangement links TRBV10-2 to TRBJ2-5, with D tentatively TRBD2 (5 bases). V was trimmed by 6 bases and J by 4 bases, leaving 18 bases between them. The CDR3 runs to 15 residues. The V gene's germline CDR1 is WSHSY and CDR2 SAAADI.

This rearrangement joins TRBV12-3 or TRBV12-4 to TRBJ1-5; the D gene is possibly TRBD1 (6 bases). V lost 1 base and J 7 bases, leaving 14 bases between the germline ends. The CDR3 contains 15 residues. CDR3 sequence (DNA): TGTGCCAGCAGTTTAGTTGCGGGGGGCAGGCAGCCCCAGCATTTT. It is translated as CASSLVAGGRQPQHF.

This clonotype turned up a few times. The rearrangement joins TRBV12-3 or TRBV12-4 to TRBJ1-2; possibly TRBD1 for D (5 bases). The CDR3 contains 14 residues. Between the trimmed V and J ends, which lost 4 bases and 4 bases, there was a span of 13 bases. As DNA, the CDR3 is TGTGCCAGCAGTTGGGCCCGGGGCGGCTATGGCTACACCTTC. It is translated as CASSWARGGYGYTF.